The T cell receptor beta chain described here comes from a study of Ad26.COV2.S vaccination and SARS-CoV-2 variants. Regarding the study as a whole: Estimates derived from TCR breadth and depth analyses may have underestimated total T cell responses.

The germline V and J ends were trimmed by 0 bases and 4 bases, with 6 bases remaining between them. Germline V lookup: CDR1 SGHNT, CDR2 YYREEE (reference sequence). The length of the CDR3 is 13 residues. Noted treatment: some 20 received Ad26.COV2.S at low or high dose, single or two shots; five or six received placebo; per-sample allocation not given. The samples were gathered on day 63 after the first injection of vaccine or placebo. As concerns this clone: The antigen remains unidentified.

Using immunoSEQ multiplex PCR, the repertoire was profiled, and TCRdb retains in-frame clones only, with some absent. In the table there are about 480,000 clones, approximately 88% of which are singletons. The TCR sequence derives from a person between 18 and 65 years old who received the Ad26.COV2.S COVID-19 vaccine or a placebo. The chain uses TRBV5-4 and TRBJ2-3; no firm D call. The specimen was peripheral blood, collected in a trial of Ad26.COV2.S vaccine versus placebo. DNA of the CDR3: TGTGCCAGCAGCTTGGGTGGTCCAGATACGCAGTATTTT. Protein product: CASSLGGPDTQYF.